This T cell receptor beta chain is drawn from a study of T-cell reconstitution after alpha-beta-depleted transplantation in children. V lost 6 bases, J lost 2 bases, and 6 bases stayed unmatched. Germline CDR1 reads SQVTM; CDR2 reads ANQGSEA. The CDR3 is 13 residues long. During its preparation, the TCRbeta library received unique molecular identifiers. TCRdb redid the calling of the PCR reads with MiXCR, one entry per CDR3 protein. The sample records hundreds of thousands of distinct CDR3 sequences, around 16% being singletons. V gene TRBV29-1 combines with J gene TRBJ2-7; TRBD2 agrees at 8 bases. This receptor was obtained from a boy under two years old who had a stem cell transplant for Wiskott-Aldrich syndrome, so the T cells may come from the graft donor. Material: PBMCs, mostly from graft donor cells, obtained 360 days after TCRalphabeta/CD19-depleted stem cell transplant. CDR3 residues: CSVRGGLTYEQYF. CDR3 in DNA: TGCAGCGTACGGGGGGGGCTCACCTACGAGCAGTACTTC.